This T cell receptor beta chain came from a study of blood T cell repertoires in COVID-19. Original methodology: Nucleated cell counts were estimated from reference gene primer amplification. TCRdb's table, derived via immunoSEQ multiplex PCR, lists solely in-frame clones and lacks some. Clonal size and the V and J genes are those of that table, whereas D and trimming came from the DNA. The table lists more than 350,000 clones, around 87% of them singletons. Germline assignment: CDR1 LNHDA and CDR2 SQIVND (reference sequence). V lost 5 bases and J 8 bases, leaving 18 bases between the germline ends. The CDR3 is 14 amino acids.

The V gene is TRBV19, the J gene TRBJ1-2; no firm D call. The sequenced sample was peripheral blood. The receptor was isolated from a woman aged 25 to 39 with COVID-19, enrolled during active disease. CDR3 region: CASSASDGSGGYTF. In DNA form, the CDR3 reads TGTGCCAGTAGTGCCTCCGACGGGTCCGGGGGCTACACCTTC.